What follows are 24 T cell receptor beta chains derived from one specimen sequenced in a study of T cell responses to AZD1222 COVID-19 vaccine. Some clones are missing from TCRdb's copy, which holds only in-frame ones; the method was immunoSEQ multiplex PCR. The data show about 83,000 clones, roughly 90% seen once. Sequenced material: peripheral blood, taken on day 0 of MenACWY control vaccination. The receptor source for this set is an adult in good health.

The gene calls are TRBV7-2 and TRBJ2-7; D may be TRBD2 (7 bases). The length of the CDR3 is 16 residues. The germline V and J ends were trimmed by 2 bases and 4 bases, with 18 bases remaining between them. The V gene's germline CDR1 is SGHTA and CDR2 FQGNSA. The CDR3 here is CASSLMGGRHPYEQYF. The CDR3 bases are TGTGCCAGCAGCTTAATGGGGGGGCGGCATCCTTACGAGCAGTACTTC.

The chain links TRBV19 to TRBJ2-1; 11 bases agree with TRBD2. This CDR3 region has 17 residues. Germline CDR1 LNHDA, CDR2 SQIVND (reference sequence). V lost 5 bases, J lost 0 bases, and 6 bases stayed unmatched. The CDR3 sequence is CASSPGLAESSYNEQFF. The CDR3 bases are TGTGCCAGTAGTCCGGGACTAGCGGAAAGCTCCTACAATGAGCAGTTCTTC.

The rearrangement uses TRBV6-5 and TRBJ1-2; D possibly corresponds to TRBD1 (5 bases). The V gene's germline CDR1 is MNHEY and CDR2 SVGAGI. This CDR3 has 13 residues. Deletions cut 6 bases from V and 1 base from J, with 9 bases between. In nucleotides, the CDR3 is TGTGCCAGCAGACAGGAGGGTAACTATGGCTACACCTTC. Its translation: CASRQEGNYGYTF.

This chain connects TRBV7-9 to TRBJ1-1, with D possibly being TRBD1 (6 bases). This CDR3 is 12 amino acids long. Germline values: CDR1 SEHNR, CDR2 FQNEAQ (reference sequence). Trimming removed 1 base at V and 7 bases at J, with 7 bases between. Here the CDR3 DNA reads TGTGCCAGCAGCTTAGAACAGGGTGAAGCTTTCTTT. This sequence encodes CASSLEQGEAFF. The complete variable domain, with remaining parts taken from reference TRBV7-9 and TRBJ1-1, reads DTGVSQNPRHKITKRGQNVTFRCDPISEHNRLYWYRQTLGQGPEFLTYFQNEAQLEKSRLLSDRFSAERPKGSFSTLEIQRTEQGDSAMYLCASSLEQGEAFFGQGTRLTVV.

This rearrangement joins TRBV7-8 to TRBJ1-5; no clear D. The CDR3 consists of 13 residues. Between the trimmed V and J ends, which lost 2 bases and 5 bases, there was a span of 7 bases. The germline gives CDR1 SGHVS, CDR2 FQNEAQ. This CDR3 reads CASSLRYDQPQHF. Written as DNA, the CDR3 is TGTGCCAGCAGCTTAAGATACGATCAGCCCCAGCATTTT.

This clone was counted only a few times. This sequence joins TRBV10-3 and TRBJ2-7; D unclear. V lost 0 bases and J 0 bases, leaving 12 bases between the germline ends. CDR1 is ENHRY, CDR2 SYGVKD, per germline. This CDR3 has 16 amino acids. The CDR3 DNA sequence: TGTGCCATCAGTGAGTCTTCGGGTCAGGTCTCCTACGAGCAGTACTTC. Residues: CAISESSGQVSYEQYF.

The chain links TRBV28 to TRBJ2-7; maybe TRBD2 (5 bases). Germline V gene lookup returns CDR1 MDHEN and CDR2 SYDVKM. Trimming stripped 3 bases from V and 5 bases from J, with 11 bases between. The CDR3 has 13 amino acids. CDR3 nucleotides: TGTGCCAGCAGTTTCTCTGGACTCCACGAGCAGTACTTC. Translation gives CASSFSGLHEQYF.

The chain recombines TRBV5-4 with TRBJ2-1; 10 bases align to TRBD2. Trimming took 5 bases from V and 10 from J; bases not matched to a gene: 9. The CDR3 is 14 residues long. CDR1 SGHNT and CDR2 YYREEE come from the germline V gene (reference sequence). The CDR3 region is CASSSRTSGPEQFF. DNA for the CDR3: TGTGCCAGCAGTTCTCGGACTAGCGGTCCGGAGCAGTTCTTC.

The chain is built from TRBV7-2 and TRBJ1-3; no definite D call. Germline-derived CDR1 and CDR2 are SGHTA and FQGNSA. CDR3 length equals 14 residues. Trimming removed 10 bases from V and 0 bases from J, with 13 bases in between. CDR3 nucleotide sequence: TGTGCCATAACGAGGTTGAGCTCTGGAAACACCATATATTTT. Residues: CAITRLSSGNTIYF. The whole variable domain, remainder taken from reference TRBV7-2 and TRBJ1-3, is GAGVSQSPSNKVTEKGKDVELRCDPISGHTALYWYRQSLGQGLEFLIYFQGNSAPDKSGLPSDRFSAERTGGSVSTLTIQRTQQEDSAVYLCAITRLSSGNTIYFGEGSWLTVV.

The chain combines TRBV2 with TRBJ2-1; D perhaps matches TRBD2 (7 bases). The CDR3 runs to 17 residues. Germline V gives CDR1 SNHLY, CDR2 FYNNEI. V gave up 1 base and J gave up 0 bases, with 13 bases separating them. The CDR3 loop is CASSEVGGQSSYNEQFF. The CDR3 nucleotides are TGTGCCAGCAGTGAAGTCGGGGGGCAGAGCTCCTACAATGAGCAGTTCTTC.

The J gene is TRBJ2-7, the V gene TRBV9, with D maybe TRBD1 (5 bases). From germline, CDR1 is SGDLS and CDR2 YYNGEE. V was pared by 0 bases and J by 0 bases, with 13 bases between. CDR3 length: 16 amino acids. CDR3 in DNA: TGTGCCAGCAGCGTAGGGGATAGGGGCCCCTCCTACGAGCAGTACTTC. This translates into CASSVGDRGPSYEQYF.

The V gene is TRBV28, the J gene TRBJ2-2; 10 bases match TRBD1. The CDR3 loop spans 14 amino acids. The germline CDR1 and CDR2 sequences are MDHEN and SYDVKM. The V segment lost 10 bases and the J segment 6 bases; nucleotides outside the gene matches: 8. CDR3 loop: CAIKDRGGPGELFF. The CDR3 DNA is TGTGCCATTAAGGACAGGGGGGGCCCCGGGGAGCTGTTTTTT.

The J gene is TRBJ1-1, the V gene TRBV12-3 or TRBV12-4, with unresolved D. CDR3 length equals 12 residues. With 6 bases removed from V and 3 bases from J, the gap between germline ends came to 8 bases. The CDR3 DNA is TGTGCCAGCAGGGGGAGGTACACTGAAGCTTTCTTT. It yields the protein CASRGRYTEAFF.

This chain joins TRBV28 and TRBJ2-3, with D possibly matching TRBD2 (6 bases). From germline, CDR1 is MDHEN and CDR2 SYDVKM. The germline V and J ends were trimmed by 7 bases and 1 base, with 6 bases remaining between them. The CDR3 covers 12 residues. Here the CDR3 DNA reads TGTGCCAGCACGGGGGGCACAGATACGCAGTATTTT. This gives the protein CASTGGTDTQYF.

The chain carries TRBV28 and TRBJ2-1, with unresolved D. This CDR3 has 13 amino acids. V shed 11 bases and J shed 0 bases, with 11 bases lying between them. The germline CDR1 and CDR2 sequences are MDHEN and SYDVKM. In nucleotides, the CDR3 is TGTGCCGTAACTCCCTACTCCTACAATGAGCAGTTCTTC. This sequence encodes CAVTPYSYNEQFF.

The chain recombines TRBV7-9 with TRBJ1-1; 9 nucleotides agree with TRBD1. The CDR3 totals 14 residues. Germline lookup yields CDR1 SEHNR and CDR2 FQNEAQ (reference sequence). Unmatched junction bases numbered 5, after V lost 5 bases and J lost 4 bases. The CDR3 DNA sequence: TGTGCCAGCAGCGCACAGGGGGCAGGCACTGAAGCTTTCTTT. Protein sequence: CASSAQGAGTEAFF.

This chain links TRBV28 with TRBJ2-7, with D perhaps TRBD2 (7 bases). Germline CDR1 and CDR2: MDHEN and SYDVKM. The CDR3 has 15 residues. Trimming shortened V by 7 bases and J by 3 bases, and 19 bases separated the two germline ends. The CDR3 loop is CASTLGGAGDYEQYF. DNA for the CDR3: TGTGCCAGCACCCTTGGGGGGGCGGGGGACTACGAGCAGTACTTC.

This sequence joins TRBV18 and TRBJ2-7; 8 nucleotides agree with TRBD1. Germline V gene data show CDR1 as KGHSH and CDR2 as LQKENI. CDR3 length: 13 amino acids. Trimming removed 8 bases from V and 1 base from J; junction bases left unmatched: 4. This CDR3 reads CASTGQDSYEQYF. CDR3 bases: TGTGCCAGCACGGGACAGGATTCCTACGAGCAGTACTTC.

This chain joins TRBV28 and TRBJ1-5, with D perhaps TRBD1 (6 bases). Germline loops: CDR1 MDHEN, CDR2 SYDVKM. Trimming shortened V by 4 bases and J by 5 bases, and 9 bases separated the two germline ends. The CDR3 covers 13 residues. The CDR3 sequence: CASSWDKYQPQHF. The CDR3 bases are TGTGCCAGCAGTTGGGACAAGTATCAGCCCCAGCATTTT.

The V and J genes are TRBV19 and TRBJ1-5; D call uncertain. The CDR3 has 15 amino acids. The germline CDR1 and CDR2 sequences are LNHDA and SQIVND (reference sequence). V gave up 2 bases and J gave up 0 bases, with 8 bases separating them. The chain's CDR3 is CASSISPYSNQPQHF. The DNA for the CDR3 is TGTGCCAGTAGTATAAGCCCGTATAGCAATCAGCCCCAGCATTTT. Supplemented by reference TRBV19 and TRBJ1-5, the full variable domain reads DGGITQSPKYLFRKEGQNVTLSCEQNLNHDAMYWYRQDPGQGLRLIYYSQIVNDFQKGDIAEGYSVSREKKESFPLTVTSAQKNPTAFYLCASSISPYSNQPQHFGDGTRLSIL.

The V and J genes are TRBV2 and TRBJ1-2; no firm D call. The germline V gene has CDR1 SNHLY and CDR2 FYNNEI. V was clipped by 7 bases and J by 3 bases, with 9 bases between them. The CDR3 loop spans 12 amino acids. The CDR3 DNA reads TGTGCCAGCATTCGTGGAGACTATGGCTACACCTTC. Translating gives CASIRGDYGYTF.

The genes are TRBV30 and TRBJ1-2; unclear D gene. The ends were cut back, 0 bases at V and 2 bases at J, with 7 bases in the middle. CDR1 and CDR2 (germline): GTSNPN, SVGIG (reference sequence). This CDR3 has 13 residues. CDR3 nucleotides: TGTGCCTGGAGTGTACACGGAAACTATGGCTACACCTTC. Protein sequence: CAWSVHGNYGYTF.

This chain joins TRBV23-1 and TRBJ2-2; D not certain. TRBV23-1 is an ORF, with its function uncertain. Trimming took 8 bases from V and 6 from J, leaving 19 bases between them. The CDR3 has 15 amino acids. CDR3 residues: CASPTPSLCPGELFF. CDR3 in DNA: TGCGCCAGCCCGACCCCCTCTCTATGTCCCGGGGAGCTGTTTTTT.

The genes are TRBV5-4 and TRBJ2-1, with D perhaps TRBD1 (6 bases). Trimming took 2 bases from V and 2 from J, leaving 8 bases between them. CDR1 is SGHNT, CDR2 YYREEE, per germline (reference sequence). CDR3 size: 14 residues. The DNA for the CDR3 is TGTGCCAGCAGCTTAAGGGACACCTACAATGAGCAGTTCTTC. Its protein product is CASSLRDTYNEQFF. The variable domain in full, with the rest retrieved from reference TRBV5-4 and TRBJ2-1, is ETGVTQSPTHLIKTRGQQVTLRCSSQSGHNTVSWYQQALGQGPQFIFQYYREEENGRGNFPPRFSGLQFPNYSSELNVNALELDDSALYLCASSLRDTYNEQFFGPGTRLTVL.